This record concerns one TCR beta chain sequence. The antigen remains undetermined. This sample was included in a study of cytomegalovirus exposure and HLA in healthy donors. Study-level results: Exclusion as indistinguishable affected some V segments, including TRBV6-2 and TRBV6-3. Researchers reportedly found TCR beta sequences accurately predicted most subjects' HLA-A and HLA-B alleles. Most TCR sequences were uncommon, yet certain public TCRs appeared in many donors. Testing in vitro showed a few CMV-associated chains specific for CMV antigens.

60 Vbeta and 13 Jbeta primers were used in PCR. The table came from immunoSEQ multiplex PCR; TCRdb's copy has only in-frame clones and leaves some out. The sample holds about 140,000 clones, about 79% seen once. Trimming cost V 2 bases and J 0 bases; bases outside gene matches: 7. Germline loops: CDR1 MNHEY, CDR2 SVGAGI. The CDR3 runs to 16 residues. The V call is TRBV6-5, the J call TRBJ2-7, with 7 bases fitting TRBD2. The sample was PBMCs. This TCR came from a middle-aged man in good health and CMV-seropositive. Here the CDR3 reads CASSYGSSGSSYEQYF. CDR3 bases: TGTGCCAGCAGTTACGGGTCTAGCGGCAGCTCCTACGAGCAGTACTTC.